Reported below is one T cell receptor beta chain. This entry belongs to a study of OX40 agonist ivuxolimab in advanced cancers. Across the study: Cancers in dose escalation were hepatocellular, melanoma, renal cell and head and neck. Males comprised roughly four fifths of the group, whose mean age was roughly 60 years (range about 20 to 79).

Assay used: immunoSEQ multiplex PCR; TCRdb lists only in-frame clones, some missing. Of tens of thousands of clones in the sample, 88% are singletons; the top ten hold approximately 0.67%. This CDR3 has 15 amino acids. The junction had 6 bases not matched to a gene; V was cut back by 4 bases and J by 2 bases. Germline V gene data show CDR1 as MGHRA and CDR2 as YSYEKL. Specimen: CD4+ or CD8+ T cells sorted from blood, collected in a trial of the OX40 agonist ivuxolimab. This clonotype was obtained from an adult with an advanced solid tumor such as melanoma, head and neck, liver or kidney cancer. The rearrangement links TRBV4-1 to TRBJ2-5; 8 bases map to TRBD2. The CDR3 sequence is CASSLGLAGQETQYF. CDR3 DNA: TGCGCCAGCAGCCTCGGACTAGCAGGGCAAGAGACCCAGTACTTC.